This T cell receptor (beta chain) is drawn from a study of OX40 agonist ivuxolimab in advanced cancers. Some clones are missing from TCRdb's copy, which holds only in-frame ones; the method was immunoSEQ multiplex PCR. The table lists tens of thousands of clones, about four fifths of them singletons. Trimming took 0 bases from V and 0 from J, leaving 15 bases between them. Germline lookup yields CDR1 SGHRS and CDR2 YFSETQ. This CDR3 has 17 amino acids. This chain connects TRBV5-1 to TRBJ1-2; D is undetermined. The sequencing used CD4+ or CD8+ T cells sorted from blood, collected in a trial of the OX40 agonist ivuxolimab. This TCR was sampled from an adult with an advanced solid tumor such as melanoma, head and neck, liver or kidney cancer. CDR3 in amino acids: CASSLEGPRSTNYGYTF. In DNA, the CDR3 is TGCGCCAGCAGCTTGGAGGGCCCCCGGTCAACTAACTATGGCTACACCTTC.